Listed below are T cell receptor beta chains from one sample, sequenced in a study of T cell repertoires in cytomegalovirus infection. Each CDR3 protein is one row after TCRdb ran MiXCR on the reads. The sample comprises approximately 910,000 distinct CDR3 sequences, roughly 30% of which are singletons, and roughly an eighth rests with the top ten. These receptors' antigens are unknown. Sequences were derived from cultured CD8+ T cells from PBMCs, sampled from culture after CMV antigen stimulation. The receptors derive from a human donor in good health (CMV status not recorded). Some clones in this sample may be carry-over from other donors' samples. Both conserved end residues are part of each CDR3. A D gene is named only where the DNA matches it firmly. Where a row states a size, it is once, few, many or the class of an expanded clone; other rows omit it.

D gene	V gene	J gene	clone size	CDR3 DNA	CDR3 protein
-	TRBV24-1	TRBJ2-2	few	TGTGCCACCAGTGATTTCTTTTCCGCCGGGGAGCTGTTTTTT	CATSDFFSAGELFF
-	TRBV10-1	TRBJ2-3	-	TGCGCCAGCAGTGAGTTCGTAGCATTCACAGATACGCAGTATTTT	CASSEFVAFTDTQYF
-	TRBV29-1	TRBJ2-2	-	TGCAGCGTTGAACTCCCGGAGGGGGGGGCCGCCGGGGAGCTGTTTTTT	CSVELPEGGAAGELFF
TRBD1	TRBV10-3	TRBJ2-1	-	TGTGCCATCCCCGGGACAGGGGAAAACAATGAGCAGTTCTTC	CAIPGTGENNEQFF
-	TRBV10-3	TRBJ2-3	-	TGTGCCATCAGTGATTCCCAGGCAGATACGCAGTATTTT	CAISDSQADTQYF
-	TRBV15	TRBJ1-2	-	TGTGCCACCAGGGGCGGCTATGGCTACACCTTC	CATRGGYGYTF
-	TRBV7-9	TRBJ2-1	many	TGTGCCAGCAGGTCAGGGAAGGGGTCCTACAATGAGCAGTTCTTC	CASRSGKGSYNEQFF
TRBD1	TRBV7-6	TRBJ2-7	many	TGTGCCAGCAGCTTATATATCCCGGGGACAGACTACGAGCAGTACTTC	CASSLYIPGTDYEQYF
-	TRBV3-1	TRBJ1-2	-	TGTGCCAGCAGCCAAGATCCGGAGGGGCTCGTCTATGGCTACACCTTC	CASSQDPEGLVYGYTF
-	TRBV15	TRBJ2-7	few	TGTGCCACCAGCAATGGGGGCAAGGAGGGCTCCTACGAGCAGTACTTC	CATSNGGKEGSYEQYF
-	TRBV11-3	TRBJ1-1	-	TGTGCCAGCAGCAAAACCGTCCGGGGGCTTGACACTGAAGCTTTCTTT	CASSKTVRGLDTEAFF
-	TRBV19	TRBJ1-1	-	TGTGCCAGTAGTTGGGACCCGGGACGGATGAACACTGAAGCTTTCTTT	CASSWDPGRMNTEAFF
-	TRBV14	TRBJ2-1	-	TGTGCCAGCAGCCAAGATCGGGCTAGCGCCCTTTACAATGAGCAGTTCTTC	CASSQDRASALYNEQFF
TRBD1	TRBV28	TRBJ2-1	few	TGTGCCAGCTCTCCGCGAGGGGGCCCAGGGTGGGGTGAGCAGTTCTTC	CASSPRGGPGWGEQFF
-	TRBV9	TRBJ2-1	-	TGTGCCAGCAGCGAGGCCGGGGAACCCTACAATGAGCAGTTCTTC	CASSEAGEPYNEQFF
TRBD2	TRBV6-2/TRBV6-3	TRBJ2-3	-	TGTGCCAGTCTAGCGGGGGGACTAGATACGCAGTATTTT	CASLAGGLDTQYF
-	TRBV6-2/TRBV6-3	TRBJ2-1	many	TGTGCCAGCAGTTTCGGCCCTACCTACAATGAGCAGTTCTTC	CASSFGPTYNEQFF
TRBD1	TRBV27	TRBJ1-4	-	TGTGCCAGCAGTCCCGACAGGGGAAGTGAAAAACTGTTTTTT	CASSPDRGSEKLFF
TRBD1	TRBV20-1	TRBJ2-1	few	TGCAGTGCTGGGAACCCCGGGACAGGGGCCTACAATGAGCAGTTCTTC	CSAGNPGTGAYNEQFF
TRBD2	TRBV24-1	TRBJ2-5	few	TGTGCCACCAGTGATTCCGGGACTAGCCTAACGCTCCTCCAAGAGACCCAGTACTTC	CATSDSGTSLTLLQETQYF
-	TRBV12-3/TRBV12-4	TRBJ2-1	few	TGTGCCAGCAGTTTAGCGCATAGGAAGTCCTACAATGAGCAGTTCTTC	CASSLAHRKSYNEQFF
-	TRBV12-3/TRBV12-4	TRBJ1-1	-	TGTGCCAGCAGTACTTGGGCAGGGTTAAACACTGAAGCTTTCTTT	CASSTWAGLNTEAFF
-	TRBV5-4	TRBJ1-2	many	TGTGCCAGCAGCTTATGGGGGGCGAATGGCTACACCTTC	CASSLWGANGYTF
-	TRBV11-2	TRBJ2-5	few	TGTGCCACCGGTCGGGGGAGAAAAGAGACCCAGTACTTC	CATGRGRKETQYF
-	TRBV5-1	TRBJ1-1	-	TGCGCCAGCAGCCCAGGGGAGGGCTACACTGAAGCTTTCTTT	CASSPGEGYTEAFF
TRBD1	TRBV7-3	TRBJ2-1	many	TGTGCCAGCAGCAAGACAGGGTACAATGAGCAGTTCTTC	CASSKTGYNEQFF
TRBD1	TRBV7-2	TRBJ2-7	many	TGTGCCAGCAGCCCGGGGACAGGGATTCGGTACGAGCAGTACTTC	CASSPGTGIRYEQYF
-	TRBV5-6	TRBJ1-5	few	TGTGCCAGCAGCTTGGGGGGCGGTAGGCCCCAGCATTTT	CASSLGGGRPQHF
-	TRBV7-9	TRBJ2-2	-	TGTGCCAGCAGGTCCGCGGGCCTCAGTCACGGGGAGCTGTTTTTT	CASRSAGLSHGELFF
-	TRBV7-9	TRBJ2-3	-	TGTGCCGCCCATACAGGACACACAGATACGCAGTATTTT	CAAHTGHTDTQYF
-	TRBV9	TRBJ1-2	-	TGTGCCAGCAGCGTAAGGGGGGGCTCCAACTATGGCTACACCTTC	CASSVRGGSNYGYTF
-	TRBV7-2	TRBJ1-3	many	TGTGCCAGCAGTCCCACAGGGTGGGCCCCAATAACCCCCTCTGGAAACACCATATATTTT	CASSPTGWAPITPSGNTIYF
-	TRBV10-2	TRBJ1-6	-	TGCGCCAGCATCGGACAGCTCTTCTATAATTCACCCCTCCACTTT	CASIGQLFYNSPLHF
-	TRBV27	TRBJ2-2	-	TGTGCCGTAGCGGCCACCGGGGAGCTGTTTTTT	CAVAATGELFF
-	TRBV12-3/TRBV12-4	TRBJ2-1	-	TGTGCCAGCTCCCAAACCGGGGTAACAGATGAGCAGTTCTTC	CASSQTGVTDEQFF
-	TRBV6-2/TRBV6-3	TRBJ2-1	many	TGTGCCAGCAGTTATTCTCATGAGCAGTTCTTC	CASSYSHEQFF
TRBD1	TRBV7-9	TRBJ1-3	-	TGTGCCAGCAGCTCCGTTAGTGGGACAGGGCCTGGAAACACCATATATTTT	CASSSVSGTGPGNTIYF
-	TRBV15	TRBJ2-3	few	TGTGCCACCAGCCGGGACGAGGGTTCAGATACGCAGTATTTT	CATSRDEGSDTQYF
-	TRBV6-5	TRBJ2-2	few	TGTGCCAGCGCGGTGGGCACCGGGGAGCTGTTTTTT	CASAVGTGELFF
TRBD1	TRBV7-9	TRBJ2-2	-	TGTGCCAGCAGTGGGGACAGGCAGAACACCGGGGAGCTGTTTTTT	CASSGDRQNTGELFF
TRBD2	TRBV6-1	TRBJ2-3	many	TGTGCCAGCAGTGAAATTGTAGCGGGAGTCACAGATACGCAGTATTTT	CASSEIVAGVTDTQYF
-	TRBV7-8	TRBJ2-5	few	TGTGCCAGCAGCTCCGAAGGTACCCAGTACTTC	CASSSEGTQYF
TRBD2	TRBV3-1	TRBJ2-3	once	TGTGCCAGCAGCCAAGATATCTCAGCGGGGGATACGCAGTATTTT	CASSQDISAGDTQYF
TRBD1	TRBV29-1	TRBJ1-2	-	TGCAGCGCCGAGGTAGGGGGCGCCTATGGCTACACCTTC	CSAEVGGAYGYTF
TRBD1	TRBV7-9	TRBJ1-3	-	TGTGCCAGCCCCTCGGGACAGGGGCTTACTGGAAACACCATATATTTT	CASPSGQGLTGNTIYF
TRBD2	TRBV7-6	TRBJ2-1	many	TGTGCCAGCAGCTTAGGTGGGAGGGGACCCAACAATGAGCAGTTCTTC	CASSLGGRGPNNEQFF
TRBD1	TRBV6-2/TRBV6-3	TRBJ1-1	few	TGTGCCAGCAGTTACGCCGGGACAGGGACTGAAGCTTTCTTT	CASSYAGTGTEAFF
TRBD2	TRBV29-1	TRBJ2-3	-	TGCAGCGTTGTCGGGAGGGGAGATACGCAGTATTTT	CSVVGRGDTQYF
-	TRBV24-1	TRBJ2-1	-	TGTGCCACCAGACGGGACGGGAGCTCCTACAATGAGCAGTTCTTC	CATRRDGSSYNEQFF
TRBD2	TRBV5-1	TRBJ2-5	-	TGCGCCAGCAGCTCGGAGACTAGCGTAGTCCAAGAGACCCAGTACTTC	CASSSETSVVQETQYF
-	TRBV6-1	TRBJ2-3	-	TGTGCCACTAGGCAGTTAGGGACAGATACGCAGTATTTT	CATRQLGTDTQYF
-	TRBV9	TRBJ2-2	many	TGTGCCAGCAGCGCTCGGGGACAAACGAACACCGGGGAGCTGTTTTTT	CASSARGQTNTGELFF
TRBD2	TRBV12-3/TRBV12-4	TRBJ2-6	-	TGTGCCAGCACTAGCGGGGGCTGGGCCAACGTCCTGACTTTC	CASTSGGWANVLTF
-	TRBV19	TRBJ2-3	few	TGTGCCAGTGCTCCGGGCTCCCTTGGGGATACGCAGTATTTT	CASAPGSLGDTQYF